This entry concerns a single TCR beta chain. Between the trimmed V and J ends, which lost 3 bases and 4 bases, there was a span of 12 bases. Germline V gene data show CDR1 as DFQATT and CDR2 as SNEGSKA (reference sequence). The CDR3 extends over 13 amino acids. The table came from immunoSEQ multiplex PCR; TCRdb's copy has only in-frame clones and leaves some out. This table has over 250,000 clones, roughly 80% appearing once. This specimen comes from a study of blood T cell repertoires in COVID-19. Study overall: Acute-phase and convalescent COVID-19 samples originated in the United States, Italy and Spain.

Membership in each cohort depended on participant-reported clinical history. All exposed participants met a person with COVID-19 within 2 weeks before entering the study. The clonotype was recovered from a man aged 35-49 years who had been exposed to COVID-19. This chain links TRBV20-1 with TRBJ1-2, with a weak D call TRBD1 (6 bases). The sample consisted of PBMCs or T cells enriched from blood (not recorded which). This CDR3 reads CSASPGGLYGYTF. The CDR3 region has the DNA TGCAGTGCTAGTCCGGGGGGCCTCTATGGCTACACCTTC.